Listed below are T cell receptor beta chains from one sample, sequenced in a study of T cells in Graves' hyperthyroidism and ophthalmopathy. TCRdb independently ran MiXCR on the multiplex PCR reads; one entry per CDR3 protein. This table holds around 660,000 distinct CDR3 sequences, less than 45% found once. The sample was peripheral blood or thyroid tissue (not recorded which). Receptors originate from an adult man with Graves' disease, either hyperthyroidism or ophthalmopathy (not recorded which). CDR3s include the opening cysteine and the closing phenylalanine or tryptophan. The D gene is left open where the match is weak. Only part of the rows carry a size: once, few, many, or a class if the clone is expanded.

CAISEDTGDDSPLHF,TGTGCCATCAGTGAGGACACCGGGGACGATTCACCCCTCCACTTT,TRBV6-4,TRBJ1-6,-,15,-
CASSQPTGSYEQYF,TGCGCCAGCAGCCAACCCACAGGGTCCTACGAGCAGTACTTC,TRBV7-3,TRBJ2-7,-,14,-
CASLTGNTGELFF,TGTGCCAGCCTGACAGGGAACACCGGGGAGCTGTTTTTT,TRBV6-1,TRBJ2-2,few,13,-
CASSTGYYGYTF,TGTGCCAGCTCCACTGGTTACTATGGCTACACCTTC,TRBV25-1,TRBJ1-2,many,12,-
CASSLTGSRQETQYF,TGTGCCAGCAGCTTAACAGGGAGTCGACAAGAGACCCAGTACTTC,TRBV7-3,TRBJ2-5,many,15,-
CSVDLREGASEQYF,TGCAGCGTTGACCTGCGGGAGGGGGCCTCCGAGCAGTACTTC,TRBV29-1,TRBJ2-7,many,14,TRBD2
CASDGAGQPQHF,TGTGCCAGCGACGGGGCGGGTCAGCCCCAGCATTTT,TRBV9,TRBJ1-5,-,12,-
CASSAEDTSNQPQHF,TGTGCCAGCAGTGCGGAAGACACTAGCAATCAGCCCCAGCATTTT,TRBV2,TRBJ1-5,once,15,-
CSARGESGETQYF,TGCAGTGCTAGGGGGGAGTCGGGAGAGACCCAGTACTTC,TRBV20-1,TRBJ2-5,few,13,-
CSAKDSGYTF,TGCAGTGCTAAAGACAGTGGCTACACCTTC,TRBV20-1,TRBJ1-2,few,10,-
CASSRGANYGYTF,TGCGCCAGCAGCCGAGGAGCTAACTATGGCTACACCTTC,TRBV5-1,TRBJ1-2,few,13,-
CASSQRFRGTEAFF,TGTGCCAGCAGCCAACGATTCAGGGGAACTGAAGCTTTCTTT,TRBV3-1,TRBJ1-1,-,14,-
CASTTTNTGELFF,TGTGCCTCTACTACAACTAACACCGGGGAGCTGTTTTTT,TRBV7-9,TRBJ2-2,many,13,-
CASRRQIRETQYF,TGTGCCAGCAGGAGACAGATCCGGGAGACCCAGTACTTC,TRBV12-3/TRBV12-4,TRBJ2-5,few,13,-
CASTANPNTEAFF,TGCGCCAGCACCGCAAATCCGAACACTGAAGCTTTCTTT,TRBV5-1,TRBJ1-1,few,13,-
CASGRSDAEQFF,TGTGCCAGCGGTAGGAGCGATGCTGAGCAGTTCTTC,TRBV25-1,TRBJ2-1,few,12,-
CASSASGVKEKLFF,TGTGCCAGCAGTGCGTCAGGGGTCAAAGAAAAACTGTTTTTT,TRBV25-1,TRBJ1-4,-,14,-
CASSQGAQSNQPQHF,TGTGCCAGCAGCCAGGGGGCTCAGAGCAATCAGCCCCAGCATTTT,TRBV7-9,TRBJ1-5,few,15,TRBD1
CASSSEGSGYTF,TGTGCCAGCAGTTCCGAGGGGAGTGGCTACACCTTC,TRBV12-3/TRBV12-4,TRBJ1-2,many,12,-
CSFQRETTDTQYF,TGCAGCTTCCAGCGGGAGACCACAGATACGCAGTATTTT,TRBV29-1,TRBJ2-3,-,13,TRBD2
CASRPGLLLETQYF,TGTGCCAGCAGGCCGGGACTCCTCCTAGAGACCCAGTACTTC,TRBV2,TRBJ2-5,-,14,-
CASSQGGDQHF,TGCGCCAGCAGCCAAGGGGGTGACCAGCATTTT,TRBV4-1,TRBJ1-5,-,11,-
CAATGQQNTEAFF,TGCGCAGCTACGGGACAGCAGAACACTGAAGCTTTCTTT,TRBV4-1,TRBJ1-1,few,13,TRBD1
CATSSQVGGNNQPQHF,TGTGCCACCAGCAGCCAAGTAGGAGGGAACAATCAGCCCCAGCATTTT,TRBV15,TRBJ1-5,-,16,-
CASSETRAETQYF,TGCGCCAGCAGTGAGACCAGGGCGGAGACCCAGTACTTC,TRBV10-2,TRBJ2-5,-,13,-
CSVEEPSAHSYEQYF,TGCAGCGTTGAAGAACCTAGCGCCCACTCCTACGAGCAGTACTTC,TRBV29-1,TRBJ2-7,-,15,-
CASSAGFAYEQYF,TGTGCCAGCAGTGCCGGGTTTGCCTACGAGCAGTACTTC,TRBV6-5,TRBJ2-7,few,13,-
CAISVEGNQPQHF,TGTGCCATCAGTGTGGAGGGTAATCAGCCCCAGCATTTT,TRBV10-3,TRBJ1-5,-,13,-
CATSDNDRVRSGGYTF,TGTGCCACCAGTGACAATGACAGGGTTCGATCTGGAGGCTACACCTTC,TRBV24-1,TRBJ1-2,many,16,TRBD1
CASSSASGRAETQYF,TGCGCCAGCAGCTCAGCTAGCGGGAGGGCGGAGACCCAGTACTTC,TRBV5-1,TRBJ2-5,few,15,TRBD2
CASSQPARNEKLFF,TGTGCCAGCAGCCAGCCGGCCAGGAATGAAAAACTGTTTTTT,TRBV5-6,TRBJ1-4,-,14,-
CATSRDRQGGQPLHF,TGTGCCACCAGCAGAGATCGGCAGGGTGGGCAGCCCCTCCACTTT,TRBV15,TRBJ1-6,-,15,-
CASSLDGTGGHEAFF,TGTGCCAGCAGCTTAGATGGGACGGGAGGACATGAAGCTTTCTTT,TRBV7-9,TRBJ1-1,many,15,-
CAISEQQAGTGSPLHF,TGTGCCATCAGTGAGCAACAGGCAGGAACGGGATCACCCCTCCACTTT,TRBV10-3,TRBJ1-6,many,16,-
CASSLLRLLAGGQETQYF,TGTGCCAGCAGCTTACTACGACTCTTAGCGGGGGGCCAAGAGACCCAGTACTTC,TRBV11-2,TRBJ2-5,few,18,TRBD2
CSARVQGAGEQYF,TGCAGCGCCCGAGTACAGGGAGCGGGCGAGCAGTACTTC,TRBV29-1,TRBJ2-7,-,13,-
CSVGDWGTEKLFF,TGCAGCGTTGGGGACTGGGGCACTGAAAAACTGTTTTTT,TRBV29-1,TRBJ1-4,-,13,-
CASSRTSGYTDTQYF,TGTGCCAGTAGTAGGACTAGCGGGTACACAGATACGCAGTATTTT,TRBV19,TRBJ2-3,-,15,TRBD2
CAAADSNQPQHF,TGCGCCGCAGCAGATAGCAATCAGCCCCAGCATTTT,TRBV10-2,TRBJ1-5,-,12,-
CATRDRGNYGYTF,TGTGCCACGCGGGACAGGGGAAACTATGGCTACACCTTC,TRBV10-3,TRBJ1-2,many,13,TRBD1
CASSGWTDTNEKLFF,TGTGCCAGCAGTGGGTGGACGGATACTAATGAAAAACTGTTTTTT,TRBV7-3,TRBJ1-4,-,15,-